The source of this T cell receptor (beta chain) is a study of cytomegalovirus exposure and HLA in healthy donors. Across the whole study: When 350 to 500 donors were genotyped, 80% to 90% of them were found to fall in the Caucasian-associated ancestry cluster. Notes on the study in general: Some V segments could not be told apart, so they were left out, TRBV6-2 and TRBV6-3 among them. The study listed roughly 160 cytomegalovirus-associated TCR beta chains.

The CDR3 has 20 amino acids. CDR1 and CDR2 from the germline V gene are WSHSY and SAAADI. With 4 bases removed from V and 7 bases from J, the gap between germline ends came to 35 bases. Primers for the PCR totalled 60 Vbeta and 13 Jbeta. Libraries were prepared by immunoSEQ multiplex PCR; TCRdb keeps only in-frame clonotypes and omits some of them. In the table there are approximately 280,000 clones, about 90% of which are singletons. Concerning this clone: Antigen specificity is unknown.

The sample consisted of PBMCs. This TCR came from a woman under 30 in good health and CMV-seronegative. The V gene is TRBV10-2, the J gene TRBJ2-7; tentative D call: TRBD2 (6 bases). This CDR3 reads CASSGGLLISAGHDRWEQYF. The CDR3 coding sequence is TGCGCCAGCAGTGGAGGCCTCCTCATTAGTGCGGGGCACGATAGGTGGGAGCAGTACTTC.